This is a list of T cell receptor beta chains from one sample in a study of blood T cells in healthy people across ages. TCRdb passed the 5' RACE reads through MiXCR, listing each CDR3 protein once. Of 580,000 or so distinct CDR3 sequences listed, roughly 43% are singletons. Material for sequencing was blood. The receptors derive from a man older than 75 in good health. Each CDR3 is given with its conserved first and last residue. The order of the fields is D gene, J gene, V gene, clone size, CDR3 protein, CDR3 DNA. D genes are given only for firm matches. The listing skips clone size in some rows; elsewhere it reads once, few, many or a size class.

>-|TRBJ1-2|TRBV29-1|once
CSVERDSFYGYTF
TGCAGCGTTGAAAGGGACTCATTCTATGGCTACACCTTC
>TRBD1|TRBJ2-7|TRBV4-1|-
CARRTGGTGEQYF
TGCGCCAGGCGGACAGGGGGAACTGGGGAGCAGTACTTC
>-|TRBJ2-5|TRBV6-2/TRBV6-3|-
CASRPTSGTQYQETQYF
TGTGCCAGCAGACCGACTTCCGGGACACAATACCAAGAGACCCAGTACTTC
>-|TRBJ2-6|TRBV7-2|-
CASSLISGSSGANVLTF
TGTGCCAGCAGCTTAATTTCCGGAAGCTCTGGGGCCAACGTCCTGACTTTC
>TRBD2|TRBJ2-1|TRBV6-6|many
CATRLAGGDEQFF
TGTGCCACCCGACTAGCGGGGGGGGATGAGCAGTTCTTC
>TRBD2|TRBJ2-3|TRBV7-2|-
CASSKGLAGDTQYF
TGTGCCAGCAGCAAGGGACTAGCGGGAGATACGCAGTATTTT
>-|TRBJ2-7|TRBV7-2|few
CASSKEDYRGYEQYF
TGTGCCAGCAGCAAAGAGGACTATCGGGGCTACGAGCAGTACTTC
>-|TRBJ2-5|TRBV4-3|-
CASSQDLGRLETQYF
TGCGCCAGCAGCCAAGATTTAGGCAGGCTGGAGACCCAGTACTTC
>-|TRBJ2-1|TRBV20-1|-
CSARGPNEQFF
TGCAGTGCTAGGGGCCCGAATGAGCAGTTCTTC
>TRBD1|TRBJ2-2|TRBV2|-
CASSGTGYGELFF
TGTGCCAGCAGCGGGACAGGGTACGGGGAGCTGTTTTTT
>TRBD2|TRBJ2-3|TRBV20-1|-
CSAPLAAAVDTQYF
TGCAGTGCCCCACTAGCGGCCGCAGTAGATACGCAGTATTTT
>-|TRBJ1-1|TRBV3-1|-
CASSLRDTGLTEAFF
TGTGCCAGCAGCCTACGGGACACAGGGCTCACTGAAGCTTTCTTT
>-|TRBJ2-4|TRBV5-1|-
CASSKGGTEGKNIQYF
TGCGCCAGCAGCAAAGGAGGGACGGAGGGCAAAAACATTCAGTACTTC
>-|TRBJ2-5|TRBV7-9|-
CASSLGRLWRESKETQYF
TGTGCCAGCAGCTTAGGCCGTCTTTGGAGGGAATCTAAAGAGACCCAGTACTTC
>-|TRBJ2-7|TRBV6-5|many
CASSRGPTGYEQYF
TGTGCCAGCAGTCGGGGTCCGACGGGGTACGAGCAGTACTTC
>-|TRBJ2-7|TRBV28|-
CATLISGYEQYF
TGTGCCACCTTAATCTCAGGCTACGAGCAGTACTTC
>-|TRBJ2-5|TRBV11-1|-
CASSLALAEQYF
TGTGCCAGCAGCTTAGCGCTTGCGGAGCAGTACTTC
>-|TRBJ2-1|TRBV5-1|few
CASSLVGNFDNEQFF
TGCGCCAGCAGCTTGGTGGGGAATTTCGACAATGAGCAGTTCTTC
>TRBD2|TRBJ2-1|TRBV20-1|few
CSAQLLAGTYNEQFF
TGCAGTGCGCAACTCCTAGCGGGAACCTACAATGAGCAGTTCTTC
>TRBD2|TRBJ2-1|TRBV7-9|-
CASSYLLGLAGESANEQFF
TGTGCCAGCAGCTATCTACTGGGACTAGCGGGAGAGTCGGCAAATGAGCAGTTCTTC
>TRBD1|TRBJ1-2|TRBV27|-
CASSDRGEGYTF
TGTGCCAGCAGTGACAGGGGGGAAGGCTACACCTTC
>-|TRBJ2-1|TRBV7-3|-
CASSRDQSNEQFF
TGTGCCAGCAGTCGAGACCAGAGCAATGAGCAGTTCTTC
>TRBD2|TRBJ2-3|TRBV20-1|few
CSARASLAGPRTDTQYF
TGCAGTGCTAGAGCGTCACTAGCGGGCCCTCGCACAGATACGCAGTATTTT
>-|TRBJ1-2|TRBV11-2|-
CASSSAGSYGYTF
TGTGCCAGCAGTTCTGCCGGCAGCTATGGCTACACCTTC
>TRBD1|TRBJ2-5|TRBV29-1|-
CSVDDRGNNEQYF
TGTAGCGTTGACGACAGGGGGAACAATGAGCAGTACTTC
>-|TRBJ2-6|TRBV6-6|few
CASNLAGANVLTF
TGTGCCAGCAATTTAGCGGGGGCCAACGTCCTGACTTTC
>TRBD2|TRBJ2-1|TRBV5-6|-
CASTGGLAVYNEQFF
TGTGCCAGCACCGGGGGACTAGCGGTCTACAATGAGCAGTTCTTC
>-|TRBJ2-7|TRBV6-2/TRBV6-3|few
CASSYRGRYEQYF
TGTGCCAGCAGTTACAGGGGAAGATACGAGCAGTACTTC
>-|TRBJ2-1|TRBV10-1|-
CASSESGAGLYNEQFF
TGCGCCAGCAGTGAGTCGGGCGCGGGTCTCTACAATGAGCAGTTCTTC
>-|TRBJ2-5|TRBV12-3/TRBV12-4|few
CASSWGTGVKETQYF
TGTGCCAGCAGTTGGGGGACTGGGGTTAAAGAGACCCAGTACTTC
>-|TRBJ1-1|TRBV20-1|-
CSARGAIPEAFF
TGCAGTGCTCGGGGGGCGATCCCTGAAGCTTTCTTT
>-|TRBJ2-2|TRBV29-1|-
CSVEPWGTGELFF
TGCAGCGTCGAGCCGTGGGGGACCGGGGAGCTGTTTTTT
>-|TRBJ2-6|TRBV7-2|-
CASSKDRLISGANVLTF
TGTGCCAGCAGCAAGGACCGATTAATCTCTGGGGCCAACGTCCTGACTTTC
>-|TRBJ1-1|TRBV11-1|few
CASSLGQLAFF
TGTGCCAGCAGCTTAGGTCAGTTGGCTTTCTTT
>TRBD1|TRBJ2-3|TRBV3-1|-
CASSQLGQGADTQYF
TGTGCCAGCAGCCAACTGGGACAGGGTGCAGATACGCAGTATTTT
>-|TRBJ1-2|TRBV29-1|-
CSVEDPGGQARRYGYTF
TGCAGCGTTGAAGATCCCGGCGGGCAGGCCAGGCGGTATGGCTACACCTTC
>TRBD2|TRBJ2-1|TRBV20-1|-
CSARSGGSYNEQFF
TGCAGTGCTAGGAGCGGGGGCTCCTACAATGAGCAGTTCTTC
>TRBD1|TRBJ2-1|TRBV7-8|-
CASSLGQGNRGNEQFF
TGTGCCAGCAGCTTAGGACAGGGGAATCGGGGCAATGAGCAGTTCTTC
>-|TRBJ2-7|TRBV6-6|many
CASSYSIGELEQYF
TGTGCCAGCAGTTACTCGATCGGGGAACTCGAGCAGTACTTC
>-|TRBJ2-1|TRBV7-2|few
CASSLGRAVSYNEQFF
TGTGCCAGCAGCTTAGGTCGGGCGGTCTCCTACAATGAGCAGTTCTTC
>-|TRBJ1-5|TRBV7-9|-
CASSLVGVGQPQHF
TGTGCCAGCAGCTTAGTCGGAGTCGGTCAGCCCCAGCATTTT
>TRBD2|TRBJ2-1|TRBV2|-
CASSGLAGGQNEQFF
TGTGCCAGCAGTGGACTAGCGGGAGGGCAGAATGAGCAGTTCTTC
>-|TRBJ2-2|TRBV7-2|few
CASSPGRRGRGGELFF
TGTGCCAGCAGCCCAGGAAGAAGAGGACGCGGCGGGGAGCTGTTTTTT
>TRBD2|TRBJ2-1|TRBV4-2|-
CASSQALAGVYNEQFF
TGTGCCAGCAGCCAAGCCCTAGCGGGGGTATACAATGAGCAGTTCTTC
>-|TRBJ1-1|TRBV6-6|-
CASRRPEGNTEAFF
TGTGCCAGCAGACGGCCTGAGGGGAACACTGAAGCTTTCTTT
>TRBD1|TRBJ2-5|TRBV29-1|-
CGVRGTGSDVETQYF
TGCGGCGTACGAGGGACAGGGTCTGATGTGGAGACCCAGTACTTC